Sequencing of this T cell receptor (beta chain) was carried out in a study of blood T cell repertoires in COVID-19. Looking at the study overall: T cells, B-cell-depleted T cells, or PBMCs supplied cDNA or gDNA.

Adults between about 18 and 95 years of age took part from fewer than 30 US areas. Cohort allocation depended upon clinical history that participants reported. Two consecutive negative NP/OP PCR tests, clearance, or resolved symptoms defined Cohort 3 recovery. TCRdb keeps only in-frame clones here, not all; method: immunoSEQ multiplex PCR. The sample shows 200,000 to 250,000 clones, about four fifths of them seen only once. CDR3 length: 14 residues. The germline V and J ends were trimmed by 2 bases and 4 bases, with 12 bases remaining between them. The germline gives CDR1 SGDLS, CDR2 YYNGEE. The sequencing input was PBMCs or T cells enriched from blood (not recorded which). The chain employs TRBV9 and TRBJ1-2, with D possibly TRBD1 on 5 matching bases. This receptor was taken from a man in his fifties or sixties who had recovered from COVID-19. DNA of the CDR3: TGTGCCAGCAGCGTGGACACCGCCAGCTATGGCTACACCTTC. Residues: CASSVDTASYGYTF. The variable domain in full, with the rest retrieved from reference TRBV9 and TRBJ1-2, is DSGVTQTPKHLITATGQRVTLRCSPRSGDLSVYWYQQSLDQGLQFLIQYYNGEERAKGNILERFSAQQFPDLHSELNLSSLELGDSALYFCASSVDTASYGYTFGSGTRLTVV.